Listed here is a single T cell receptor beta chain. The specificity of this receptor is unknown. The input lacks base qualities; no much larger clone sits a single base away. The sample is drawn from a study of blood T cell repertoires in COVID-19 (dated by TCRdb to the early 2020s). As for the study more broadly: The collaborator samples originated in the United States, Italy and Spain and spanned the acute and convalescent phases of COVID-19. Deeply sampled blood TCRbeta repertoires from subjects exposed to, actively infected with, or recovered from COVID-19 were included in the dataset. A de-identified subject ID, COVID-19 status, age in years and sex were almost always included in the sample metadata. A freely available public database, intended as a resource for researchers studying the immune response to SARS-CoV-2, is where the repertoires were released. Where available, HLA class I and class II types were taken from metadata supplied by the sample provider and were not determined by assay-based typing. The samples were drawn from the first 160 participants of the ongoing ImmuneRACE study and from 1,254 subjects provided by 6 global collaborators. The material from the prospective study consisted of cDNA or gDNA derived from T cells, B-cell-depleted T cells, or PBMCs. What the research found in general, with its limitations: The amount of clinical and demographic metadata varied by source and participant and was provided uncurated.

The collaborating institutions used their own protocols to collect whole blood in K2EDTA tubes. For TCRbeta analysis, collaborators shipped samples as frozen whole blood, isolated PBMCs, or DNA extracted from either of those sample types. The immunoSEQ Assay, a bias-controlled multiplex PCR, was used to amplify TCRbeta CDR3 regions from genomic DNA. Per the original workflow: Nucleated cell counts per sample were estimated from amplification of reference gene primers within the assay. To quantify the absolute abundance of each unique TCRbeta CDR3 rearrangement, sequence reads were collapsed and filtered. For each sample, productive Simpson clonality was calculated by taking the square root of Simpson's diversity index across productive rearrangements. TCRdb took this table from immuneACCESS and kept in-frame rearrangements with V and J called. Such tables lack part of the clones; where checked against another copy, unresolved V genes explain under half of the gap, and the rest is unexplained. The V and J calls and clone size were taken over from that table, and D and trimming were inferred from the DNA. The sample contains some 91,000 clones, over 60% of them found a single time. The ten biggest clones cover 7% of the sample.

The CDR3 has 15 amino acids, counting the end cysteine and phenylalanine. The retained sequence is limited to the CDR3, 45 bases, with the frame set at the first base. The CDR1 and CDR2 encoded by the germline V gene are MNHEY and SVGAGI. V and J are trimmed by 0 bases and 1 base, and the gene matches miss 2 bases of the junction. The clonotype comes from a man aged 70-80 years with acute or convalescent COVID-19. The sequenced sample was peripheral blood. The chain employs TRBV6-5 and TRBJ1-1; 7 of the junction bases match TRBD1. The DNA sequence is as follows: TGTGCCAGCAGTTACTCGACAGGGCGGAACACTGAAGCTTTCTTT. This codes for CASSYSTGRNTEAFF.